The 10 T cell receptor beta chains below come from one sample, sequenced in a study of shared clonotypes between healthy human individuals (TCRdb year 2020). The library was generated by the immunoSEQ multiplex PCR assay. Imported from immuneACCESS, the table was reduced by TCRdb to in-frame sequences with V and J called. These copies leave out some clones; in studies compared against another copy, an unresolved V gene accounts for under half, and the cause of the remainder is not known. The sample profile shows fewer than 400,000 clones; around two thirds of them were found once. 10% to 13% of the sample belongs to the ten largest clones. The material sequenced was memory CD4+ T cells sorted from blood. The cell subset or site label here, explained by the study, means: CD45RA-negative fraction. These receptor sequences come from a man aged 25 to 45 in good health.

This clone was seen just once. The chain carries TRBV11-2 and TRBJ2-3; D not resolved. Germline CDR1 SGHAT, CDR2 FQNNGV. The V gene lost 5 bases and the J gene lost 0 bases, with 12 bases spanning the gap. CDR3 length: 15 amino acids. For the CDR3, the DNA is TGTGCCAGCAGCCCCCGACCCCAGAGCACAGATACGCAGTATTTT. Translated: CASSPRPQSTDTQYF.

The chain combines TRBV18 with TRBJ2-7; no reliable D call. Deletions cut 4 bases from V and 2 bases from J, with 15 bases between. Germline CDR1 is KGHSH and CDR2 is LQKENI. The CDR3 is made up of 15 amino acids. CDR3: CASSLGSPPAYEQYF. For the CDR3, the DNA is TGTGCCAGCTCACTGGGCAGTCCGCCGGCCTACGAGCAGTACTTC. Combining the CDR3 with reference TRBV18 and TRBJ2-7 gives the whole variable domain NAGVMQNPRHLVRRRGQEARLRCSPMKGHSHVYWYRQLPEEGLKFMVYLQKENIIDESGMPKERFSAEFPKEGPSILRIQQVVRGDSAAYFCASSLGSPPAYEQYFGPGTRLTVT.

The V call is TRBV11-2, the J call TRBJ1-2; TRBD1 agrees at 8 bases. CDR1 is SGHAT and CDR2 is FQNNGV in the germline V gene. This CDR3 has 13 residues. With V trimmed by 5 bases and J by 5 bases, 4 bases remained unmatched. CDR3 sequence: CASSADRGYGYTF. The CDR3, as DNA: TGTGCCAGCAGCGCCGACAGGGGTTATGGCTACACCTTC.

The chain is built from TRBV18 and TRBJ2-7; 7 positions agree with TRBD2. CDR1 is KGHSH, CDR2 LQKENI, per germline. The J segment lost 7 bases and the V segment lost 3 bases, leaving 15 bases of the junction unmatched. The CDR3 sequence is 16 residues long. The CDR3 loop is CASSPSFSGAAGEQYF. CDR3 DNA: TGTGCCAGCTCACCTTCTTTCAGCGGGGCAGCGGGGGAGCAGTACTTC.

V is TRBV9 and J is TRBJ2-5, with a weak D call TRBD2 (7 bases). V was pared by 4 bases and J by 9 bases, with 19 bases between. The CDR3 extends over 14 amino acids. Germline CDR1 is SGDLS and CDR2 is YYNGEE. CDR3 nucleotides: TGTGCCAGCAGCCCCGCGGACTGGGGGGGGCCCCAGTACTTC. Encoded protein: CASSPADWGGPQYF.

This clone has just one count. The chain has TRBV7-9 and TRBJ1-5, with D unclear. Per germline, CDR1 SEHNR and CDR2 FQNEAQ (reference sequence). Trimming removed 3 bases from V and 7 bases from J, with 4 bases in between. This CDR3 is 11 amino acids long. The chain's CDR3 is CASSFNQPQHF. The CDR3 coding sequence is TGTGCCAGCAGCTTTAACCAGCCCCAGCATTTT.

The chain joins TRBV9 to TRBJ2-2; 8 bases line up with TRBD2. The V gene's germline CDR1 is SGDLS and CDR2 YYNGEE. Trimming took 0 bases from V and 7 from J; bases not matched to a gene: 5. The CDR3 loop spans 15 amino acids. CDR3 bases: TGTGCCAGCAGCGTAGAAGCGGGAGTAATCGGGGAGCTGTTTTTT. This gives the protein CASSVEAGVIGELFF.

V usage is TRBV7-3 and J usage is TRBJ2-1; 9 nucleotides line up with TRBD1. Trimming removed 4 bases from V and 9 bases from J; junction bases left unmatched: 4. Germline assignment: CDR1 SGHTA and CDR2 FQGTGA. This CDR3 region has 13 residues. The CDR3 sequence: CASSSQGAAEQFF. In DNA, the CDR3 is TGTGCCAGCAGCTCACAGGGGGCAGCTGAGCAGTTCTTC.

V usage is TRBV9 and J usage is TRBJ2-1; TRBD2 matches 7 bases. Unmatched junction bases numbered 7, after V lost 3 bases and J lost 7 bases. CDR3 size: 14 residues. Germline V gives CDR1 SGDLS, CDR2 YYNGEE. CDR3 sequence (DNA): TGTGCCAGCAGCGGAGCGGGACTGGGAAATGAGCAGTTCTTC. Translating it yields CASSGAGLGNEQFF.

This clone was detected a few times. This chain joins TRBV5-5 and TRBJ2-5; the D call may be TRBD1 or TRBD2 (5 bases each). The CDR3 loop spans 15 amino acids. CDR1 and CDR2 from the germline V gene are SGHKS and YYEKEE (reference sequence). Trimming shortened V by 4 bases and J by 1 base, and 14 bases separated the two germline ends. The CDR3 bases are TGTGCCAGCAGCCCGATGACCGGGGCCCAAGAGACCCAGTACTTC. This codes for CASSPMTGAQETQYF.